This T cell receptor beta chain emerged from a study of T cells in Graves' hyperthyroidism and ophthalmopathy (dated 2019 in TCRdb). A note on the overall study: To identify TCR V-J signatures that set the groups apart, the researchers used a discovery cohort of 90 to 100 patients, made up of some 41 with Graves' ophthalmopathy and some 60 with stable Graves' hyperthyroidism. In several Graves' hyperthyroidism patients, the study also compared T-cell repertoires from thyroid tissue with T-cell repertoires from blood. TCR Vbeta CDR3 sequencing of 120 to 150 peripheral blood samples (approximately 44 ophthalmopathy, under 80 hyperthyroidism and roughly 17 progressor patients) is reported in the paper. Following sampling, methimazole starting at 30 mg daily was given to hyperthyroidism patients, and high-dose intravenous methylprednisolone was given to ophthalmopathy patients. The 95 to 100 discovery patients were divided at random into training and test sets in a 7:3 ratio. An independent validation cohort of under 20 hyperthyroidism patients and approximately 17 patients who later progressed to ophthalmopathy tested prospective prediction of ophthalmopathy.

On this clonotype itself: This clone's antigen is unknown. No base quality information exists; no much larger clone differs at one position.

Study-wide conclusions, independent of this receptor: Ophthalmopathy was separated from stable hyperthyroidism by a 13 V-J signature model, with over 85% sensitivity and roughly 84% specificity obtained in cross-validation and 80%/75% obtained in testing. In validation, the model predicted progression to ophthalmopathy with roughly 70% sensitivity and about 73% specificity, a median of 6.5 months before onset. No statistical method was used to fix the sample size in advance, and group allocation was not hidden from the investigators. Blood samples also contained most of the expanded thyroid clonotypes (frequency above 0.001), which suggests that blood repertoires may reflect thyroid immune responses.

V sheds 3 bases and J sheds 4 bases, leaving 10 bases between their ends. CDR3 length: 14 amino acids, cysteine to phenylalanine. Kept here is only the CDR3 DNA, which spans 42 bases and is read in frame from base 1. CDR1 and CDR2 (LNHNV, YYDKDF) derive from the germline V gene (reference sequence). TCR beta CDR3 regions were amplified from RNA transcripts. For the first round of RT-PCR on the TCR CDR3, the HTBI primer set was used together with the Qiagen OneStep RT-PCR kit. Libraries were constructed in a second round of multiplex PCR, after which size selection and purification were performed. Libraries were sequenced paired-end with 100 bp reads on an Illumina HiSeq2000. As for the authors' bioinformatics: SOAPnuke was used to process the raw data, with reads discarded if the reads contained adapters or uncalled bases, had a mean Phred below 15, or lacked an exact constant-primer or identifier match. High-quality paired reads were merged with COPE v1.2.5, and unique nucleotide sequences were defined as clonotypes. Clonotypes were aligned to IMGT TRBV, TRBD and TRBJ reference segments using MiTCR v1.1. Only V-J combinations with frequency above 0.0001, covering 99% to 99.2% of repertoires, were analysed. A TCS score was defined as the ratio of F50 (clonal expansion) to E x V (chaos), with BLOSUM62-based TCRdist applied between CDR3 peptides within each V-J. Welch's t-statistics and random forest reduced some 510 V-J features to roughly 13, which were used in a naive Bayes classifier (R e1071). Thyroid-blood repertoire similarity was quantified with the Morisita-Horn index. TCRdb reanalyzed the raw reads on its own, using fastp at Q25 for trimming and MiXCR for clone calling, and kept in-frame beta chains. Rows merge per CDR3 protein into single entries with the most common DNA and genes. Here the V and J calls rest on TCRdb's processing, not on the authors' analysis. This sample comprises hundreds of thousands of distinct CDR3 sequences, just under 45% of them detected only once. Clones ranked in the top ten supply less than 8.5% of the sample.

Exclusion was applied to patients with uncontrolled infections, other autoimmune diseases, pregnancy or lactation. Diagnoses relied on clinical symptoms, serum thyroxine and TRAb, thyroid ultrasound and orbital computed tomography. Total RNA was extracted using Trizol reagent, and RNA quality was assessed on an Agilent 2100 Bioanalyzer. This receptor was identified in an adult man with Graves' disease, either hyperthyroidism or ophthalmopathy (not recorded which). Material: peripheral blood or thyroid tissue (not recorded which). The chain is encoded by TRBV15 joined to TRBJ1-5, with the identity of the D gene unclear. The CDR3 reads CATSSLSGNQPQHF. Read as DNA, the sequence is TGTGCCACCAGCAGCTTATCCGGGAATCAGCCCCAGCATTTT.